These T cell receptor beta chains were read from a single sample in a study of T-cell reconstitution after alpha-beta-depleted transplantation in children. TCRdb re-called the PCR reads through MiXCR, storing one row per CDR3 protein. This table holds about 290,000 distinct CDR3 sequences, roughly a tenth found once. Sequencing was performed on PBMCs, taken before TCRalphabeta/CD19-depleted stem cell transplant. The source is a boy under three years old with acute myeloid leukemia, due to receive a stem cell transplant. Both conserved end residues are part of each CDR3. A D gene is named only where the DNA matches it firmly. Size is omitted from some rows. Given values are once, few, many or a class for expanded clones.

TRBV12-3/TRBV12-4	.	TRBJ2-5	many	CASTPQGFQAQYF	TGTGCCAGCACCCCACAAGGGTTCCAGGCCCAGTACTTC
TRBV5-1	.	TRBJ2-7	many	CASSLETYYEQYF	TGCGCCAGCAGCTTGGAAACTTATTACGAGCAGTACTTC
TRBV19	.	TRBJ1-5	few	CASSTNHQPQHF	TGTGCCAGTAGTACCAATCATCAGCCCCAGCATTTT
TRBV7-2	TRBD2	TRBJ2-7	many	CASTGGGEQYF	TGTGCCAGCACCGGGGGGGGCGAGCAGTACTTC
TRBV20-1	.	TRBJ1-5	many	CSARDGRAYQPQHF	TGCAGTGCTAGGGATGGCAGGGCGTATCAGCCCCAGCATTTT
TRBV4-3	.	TRBJ2-6	many	CASSPLSPSGANVLTF	TGCGCCAGCAGCCCTTTAAGTCCCTCTGGGGCCAACGTCCTGACTTTC
TRBV28	.	TRBJ2-7	few	CASRPYEQYF	TGTGCCAGCAGGCCCTACGAGCAGTACTTC
TRBV9	TRBD1	TRBJ2-1	many	CASSVGDRGRGEQFF	TGTGCCAGCAGCGTAGGGGACAGGGGTCGGGGTGAGCAGTTCTTC
TRBV4-3	.	TRBJ2-2	.	CASSQALQGTGELFF	TGCGCCAGCAGCCAGGCCCTTCAGGGAACCGGGGAGCTGTTTTTT
TRBV28	TRBD1	TRBJ1-1	many	CASSLAGTGGPEAFF	TGTGCCAGCAGTTTAGCCGGGACAGGGGGCCCTGAAGCTTTCTTT
TRBV4-1	.	TRBJ2-5	.	CASSQVLSRGAGTQYF	TGCGCCAGCAGCCAAGTTCTGTCCCGGGGGGCGGGGACCCAGTACTTC
TRBV3-1	TRBD1	TRBJ1-1	.	CASSPLPGQGMNTEAFF	TGTGCCAGCAGCCCGCTCCCGGGACAGGGGATGAACACTGAAGCTTTCTTT
TRBV5-5	.	TRBJ1-1	.	CASSFPNLNTEAFF	TGTGCCAGCAGCTTTCCGAACCTGAACACTGAAGCTTTCTTT
TRBV12-3/TRBV12-4	.	TRBJ2-5	many	CASSLALRFQETQYF	TGTGCCAGCAGTTTAGCGCTTCGTTTTCAAGAGACCCAGTACTTC
TRBV7-6	.	TRBJ2-5	many	CASSLGLRETQYF	TGTGCCAGCAGCTTAGGTTTGAGAGAGACCCAGTACTTC
TRBV20-1	.	TRBJ2-5	many	CSARAHKTGWKTQYF	TGCAGTGCTAGAGCCCATAAAACAGGTTGGAAGACCCAGTACTTC
TRBV29-1	.	TRBJ2-7	many	CSVETGTPSSYEQYF	TGCAGCGTTGAGACAGGGACTCCGAGCTCCTACGAGCAGTACTTC
TRBV28	.	TRBJ1-1	many	CASRQLNTEAFF	TGTGCCAGCAGACAGCTGAACACTGAAGCTTTCTTT
TRBV20-1	.	TRBJ1-5	many	CSASSDQPQHF	TGCAGTGCCTCGAGTGACCAGCCCCAGCATTTT
TRBV15	TRBD2	TRBJ2-3	.	CATSPRLAVTDTQYF	TGTGCCACCAGCCCCCGCCTAGCGGTCACAGATACGCAGTATTTT
TRBV5-1	TRBD2	TRBJ2-3	many	CASSSSGGRTDTQYF	TGCGCCAGCAGCAGTAGCGGGGGACGCACAGATACGCAGTATTTT
TRBV30	.	TRBJ1-2	.	CAWSVKREKYGYTF	TGTGCCTGGAGTGTAAAGAGGGAGAAGTATGGCTACACCTTC
TRBV4-3	.	TRBJ2-7	many	CASSQEWAMSYEQYF	TGCGCCAGCAGCCAAGAGTGGGCTATGTCCTACGAGCAGTACTTC
TRBV5-6	TRBD2	TRBJ2-7	.	CASSLLAGVGYEQYF	TGTGCCAGCAGCCTATTAGCGGGAGTGGGGTACGAGCAGTACTTC
TRBV28	.	TRBJ1-4	many	CASGRAPNEKLFF	TGTGCCAGCGGCCGGGCCCCCAATGAAAAACTGTTTTTT
TRBV10-3	.	TRBJ2-7	.	CAISESQGRAYEQYF	TGTGCCATCAGTGAGTCGCAGGGGAGGGCCTACGAGCAGTACTTC
TRBV3-1	.	TRBJ2-1	few	CASSQEPRPFNEQFF	TGTGCCAGCAGCCAGGAGCCCAGGCCCTTCAATGAGCAGTTCTTC
TRBV3-1	.	TRBJ1-3	once	CATTQDRMRGNTIYF	TGTGCCACCACCCAAGATCGGATGCGCGGAAACACCATATATTTT
TRBV28	.	TRBJ1-1	many	CASSFRRTEAFF	TGTGCCAGCAGTTTTCGGAGGACTGAAGCTTTCTTT
TRBV20-1	TRBD2	TRBJ2-3	.	CSATSRGGRTDTQYF	TGCAGTGCTACTTCTCGGGGGGGCCGCACAGATACGCAGTATTTT
TRBV6-5	.	TRBJ2-4	many	CASSFGPSRLKNIQYF	TGTGCCAGCAGTTTCGGACCCTCAAGATTAAAAAACATTCAGTACTTC
TRBV12-5	.	TRBJ2-3	.	CASGFSVGATDTQYF	TGTGCTAGTGGTTTCAGTGTAGGCGCCACAGATACGCAGTATTTT
TRBV27	.	TRBJ2-7	many	CASSLSQAYEQYF	TGTGCCAGCAGTTTATCCCAAGCCTACGAGCAGTACTTC
TRBV12-3/TRBV12-4	TRBD1	TRBJ2-7	.	CASTRDRGGHEQYF	TGTGCCAGCACAAGGGACAGGGGTGGCCACGAGCAGTACTTC
TRBV4-1	TRBD2	TRBJ2-7	many	CASSQVAGATYEQYF	TGCGCCAGCAGCCAAGTAGCGGGGGCGACCTACGAGCAGTACTTC
TRBV25-1	.	TRBJ1-1	many	CASSEYAAIRTEAFF	TGTGCCAGCAGTGAATATGCAGCCATTCGGACTGAAGCTTTCTTT
TRBV4-2	.	TRBJ2-1	many	CASSQGVVDEQFF	TGTGCCAGCAGCCAAGGGGTAGTTGATGAGCAGTTCTTC
TRBV7-2	.	TRBJ2-7	many	CASSFQTGPYEQYF	TGTGCCAGCAGCTTCCAGACAGGCCCCTACGAGCAGTACTTC
TRBV13	.	TRBJ2-3	.	CASSLERIGDTQYF	TGTGCCAGCAGCTTAGAAAGGATTGGGGATACGCAGTATTTT
TRBV15	.	TRBJ2-7	many	CATSRDPGYEQYF	TGTGCCACCAGCAGAGATCCGGGGTACGAGCAGTACTTC
TRBV20-1	.	TRBJ1-5	.	CSGVGRNNQPQHF	TGCAGTGGGGTCGGACGGAACAATCAGCCCCAGCATTTT
TRBV24-1	TRBD2	TRBJ2-3	many	CATSDRLRIAGGGGTDTQYF	TGTGCCACCAGTGATCGACTGCGAATAGCGGGGGGCGGGGGCACAGATACGCAGTATTTT
TRBV7-9	TRBD2	TRBJ2-2	few	CASSPPSSGRWTGELFF	TGTGCCAGCAGCCCCCCATCTAGCGGGAGATGGACCGGGGAGCTGTTTTTT
TRBV5-8	TRBD1	TRBJ2-5	many	CASSRTGVVTQYF	TGTGCCAGCAGCCGGACAGGGGTCGTGACCCAGTACTTC
TRBV7-2	TRBD2	TRBJ2-2	many	CASSPRGRVGELFF	TGTGCCAGCAGCCCACGGGGGAGGGTTGGGGAGCTGTTTTTT
TRBV5-4	.	TRBJ2-1	.	CASSLAPGANEQFF	TGTGCCAGCAGCTTGGCCCCAGGGGCGAATGAGCAGTTCTTC
TRBV15	.	TRBJ2-4	.	CATSREPPGRWAKNIQYF	TGTGCCACCAGCAGAGAACCTCCGGGGAGGTGGGCCAAAAACATTCAGTACTTC
TRBV7-2	TRBD2	TRBJ2-7	few	CASSLRGGPPYEQYF	TGTGCCAGCAGCCTGCGCGGGGGGCCCCCCTACGAGCAGTACTTC
TRBV6-5	.	TRBJ2-5	few	CASSYGQVGETQYF	TGTGCCAGCAGTTACGGGCAGGTTGGGGAGACCCAGTACTTC
TRBV28	TRBD1	TRBJ2-7	.	CASSSLRTGGYEQYF	TGTGCCAGCAGCTCCCTGAGGACAGGGGGGTACGAGCAGTACTTC
TRBV7-9	.	TRBJ1-5	few	CASSPDTGLYSNQPQHF	TGTGCCAGCAGCCCGGACACAGGGCTATATAGCAATCAGCCCCAGCATTTT
TRBV5-1	TRBD2	TRBJ2-1	many	CASSATPSGGGYNEQFF	TGCGCCAGCAGCGCTACTCCTAGCGGGGGGGGATACAATGAGCAGTTCTTC
TRBV4-2	.	TRBJ1-2	many	CASSQDYGYTF	TGTGCCAGCAGCCAGGACTATGGCTACACCTTC
TRBV12-3/TRBV12-4	.	TRBJ1-1	many	CASSQNTGLGTEAFF	TGTGCCAGCAGTCAAAACACAGGGCTGGGCACTGAAGCTTTCTTT
TRBV6-1	.	TRBJ2-1	.	CASTSGVSYNEQFF	TGTGCCAGCACCAGCGGAGTCTCCTACAATGAGCAGTTCTTC
TRBV5-1	.	TRBJ2-5	many	CASSSTSSLQETQYF	TGCGCCAGCAGCTCTACTAGCAGCCTTCAAGAGACCCAGTACTTC
TRBV12-3/TRBV12-4	TRBD1	TRBJ1-1	many	CASSPRTGEFTEAFF	TGTGCCAGCAGCCCACGGACAGGGGAATTCACTGAAGCTTTCTTT
TRBV6-1	.	TRBJ1-1	many	CASSDRSGFEAFF	TGTGCCAGCAGTGACAGGTCCGGCTTTGAAGCTTTCTTT
TRBV28	.	TRBJ2-5	few	CASSSQGPQRETQYF	TGTGCCAGCAGTAGCCAGGGACCTCAGAGAGAGACCCAGTACTTC
TRBV5-6	TRBD1	TRBJ2-2	many	CASSSAAQGAVGELFF	TGTGCCAGCAGCTCTGCGGCGCAGGGGGCTGTCGGGGAGCTGTTTTTT